This TCR beta chain was observed in a study of blood T cell repertoires in COVID-19. Study overall: Both acute and convalescent COVID-19 samples were obtained from the United States, Italy and Spain. Nucleic acid was either cDNA or gDNA, and it came from T cells, B-cell-depleted T cells, or PBMCs.

Seattle-derived patients entered the study during active infection and were followed longitudinally. In the authors' methods: By means of reference gene primer amplification, nucleated cell counts were estimated. Libraries were prepared by immunoSEQ multiplex PCR; TCRdb keeps only in-frame clonotypes and omits some of them. The DNA was the basis for D and trimming; V, J and clone size are from that table. The sample shows over 70,000 clones, 70% to 90% of them seen only once. The CDR3 totals 13 residues. Trimming took 7 bases from V and 3 from J, leaving 10 bases between them. CDR1 is GTSNPN and CDR2 is SVGIG in the germline V gene (reference sequence).

Sequencing used peripheral blood. This sequence was found in a man aged 55 to 69 with COVID-19, enrolled during active disease. V and J are TRBV30 and TRBJ1-6; maybe TRBD1 (6 bases). Here the CDR3 DNA reads TGTGCCTCCGGACAGCGCTATAATTCACCCCTCCACTTT. Amino acid sequence: CASGQRYNSPLHF. The variable domain in full, completed from reference TRBV30 and TRBJ1-6, reads SQTIHQWPATLVQPVGSPLSLECTVEGTSNPNLYWYRQAAGRGLQLLFYSVGIGQISSEVPQNLSASRPQDRQFILSSKKLLLSDSGFYLCASGQRYNSPLHFGNGTRLTVT.